The T cell receptor (beta chain) under discussion was sequenced for a study of human T cells and chemical hapten exposure. As for the study in general: DPC at 2% was the sensitizing agent, placed on roughly 2 cm by roughly 2 cm of upper inner arm skin. Diphenylcyclopropenone, dosed weekly to the scalp, was given to patients throughout the roughly 25-week study. Largely, small differences in pooled library volume made per-sample TCR yields vary.

Study observations and caveats: After DPC sensitization, TCRs above 1 in 1000 frequency showed no change.

J was trimmed by 8 bases and V by 7 bases; bases with no gene match: 8. Germline V CDR1 and CDR2: SNHLY, FYNNEI. CDR3 length equals 14 residues. Specified time point: patch test 1, 2 weeks after DPC sensitization. Treatment given: therapeutic diphenylcyclopropenone sensitization with weekly scalp DPC. One entry per CDR3 protein, called by TCRdb with MiXCR from the RACE reads. The sample lists some 180,000 distinct CDR3 sequences; about 20% were seen once. Many counts were recorded for this clonotype. What it binds is not known. The chain has TRBV2 and TRBJ1-1; 12 bases agree with TRBD1. Sample: whole blood, taken in connection with sensitization to the hapten diphenylcyclopropenone (DPC). The origin of this receptor is a woman aged 50 to 65 with alopecia areata. Some clones in this sample may be carry-over from other donors' samples. Here the CDR3 DNA reads TGTGCCAGCAAACAAAGGGACAGGGGGCCAGAAGCTTTCTTT. Protein product: CASKQRDRGPEAFF.